This TCR beta chain was identified in a study of blood T cell repertoires in COVID-19 (dated by TCRdb to the early 2020s). In terms of the full investigation: Samples covering the acute and convalescent phases of COVID-19 were provided by collaborators in the United States, Italy and Spain. Samples were obtained from the ongoing ImmuneRACE study (first 160 participants) and from 1,254 subjects provided by 6 global collaborators. A freely available public database, intended as a resource for researchers studying the immune response to SARS-CoV-2, is where the repertoires were released. HLA class I and class II types, where available, came from metadata supplied by the sample provider rather than from assay-based typing. A de-identified subject ID, COVID-19 status, age in years and sex were almost always included in the sample metadata. The prospective study material was composed of cDNA or gDNA derived from T cells, B-cell-depleted T cells, or PBMCs. Deeply sampled blood TCRbeta repertoires from subjects exposed to, actively infected with, or recovered from COVID-19 were included in the dataset. The full study reports these points: Clinical and demographic metadata were provided uncurated, with the amount varying by source and participant.

TCRbeta CDR3 regions were amplified from genomic DNA using the immunoSEQ Assay, a bias-controlled multiplex PCR. Processing in the source paper ran as follows. Within the assay, amplification of reference gene primers was used to estimate how many nucleated cells each sample contained. To quantify the absolute abundance of each unique TCRbeta CDR3 rearrangement, sequence reads were collapsed and filtered. For each sample, productive Simpson clonality was calculated by taking the square root of Simpson's diversity index across productive rearrangements. TCRdb took this table from immuneACCESS and kept in-frame rearrangements with V and J called. Such tables lack part of the clones; where checked against another copy, unresolved V genes explain under half of the gap, and the rest is unexplained. The V and J calls and clone size were taken over from that table, and D and trimming were inferred from the DNA. Within this sample are some 280,000 clones, with about 82% of them counted one time only. The top ten clones comprise approximately 4.1% of the sample.

With regard to this clone: The antigen it recognizes is unknown. Base qualities were left out, and no much larger clone turns up one base away.

Collaborating institutions collected whole blood in K2EDTA tubes following their own protocols. Collaborator samples were shipped for TCRbeta analysis as frozen whole blood, isolated PBMCs, or DNA extracted from either sample type. Specimen: peripheral blood. The TCR comes from a woman aged 45-59 years with active or convalescent COVID-19.

The CDR3 protein: CASTPTGGRYEQYF. The nucleotide sequence reads TGTGCCAGCACTCCGACAGGGGGCAGGTACGAGCAGTACTTC. Recombination linked TRBV27 to TRBJ2-7, with 10 bases in between that match TRBD1. The cysteine opens and the phenylalanine closes a CDR3 of 14 amino acids. This entry keeps only the CDR3 DNA: 42 bases, framed from base 1. Relative to germline, V is missing 7 bases and J is missing 4 bases, with 7 bases of the junction outside any gene match. CDR1 and CDR2 were assigned from the germline V gene (reference sequence) as MNHEY and SMNVEV.